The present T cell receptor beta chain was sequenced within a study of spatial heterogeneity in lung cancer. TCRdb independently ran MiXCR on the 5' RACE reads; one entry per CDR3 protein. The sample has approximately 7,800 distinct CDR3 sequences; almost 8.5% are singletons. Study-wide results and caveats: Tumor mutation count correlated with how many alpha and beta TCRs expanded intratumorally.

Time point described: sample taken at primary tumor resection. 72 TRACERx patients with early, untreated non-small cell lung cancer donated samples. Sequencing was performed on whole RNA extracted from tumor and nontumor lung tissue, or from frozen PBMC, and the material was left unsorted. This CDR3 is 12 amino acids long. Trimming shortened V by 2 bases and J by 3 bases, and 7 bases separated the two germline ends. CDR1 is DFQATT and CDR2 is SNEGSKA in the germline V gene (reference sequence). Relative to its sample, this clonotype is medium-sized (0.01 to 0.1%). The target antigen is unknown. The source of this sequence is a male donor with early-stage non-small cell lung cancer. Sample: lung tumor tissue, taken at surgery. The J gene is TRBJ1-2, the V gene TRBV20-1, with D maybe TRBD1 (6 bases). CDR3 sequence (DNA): TGCAGTGCTAGAAACAGGGACTATGGCTACACCTTC. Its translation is CSARNRDYGYTF.